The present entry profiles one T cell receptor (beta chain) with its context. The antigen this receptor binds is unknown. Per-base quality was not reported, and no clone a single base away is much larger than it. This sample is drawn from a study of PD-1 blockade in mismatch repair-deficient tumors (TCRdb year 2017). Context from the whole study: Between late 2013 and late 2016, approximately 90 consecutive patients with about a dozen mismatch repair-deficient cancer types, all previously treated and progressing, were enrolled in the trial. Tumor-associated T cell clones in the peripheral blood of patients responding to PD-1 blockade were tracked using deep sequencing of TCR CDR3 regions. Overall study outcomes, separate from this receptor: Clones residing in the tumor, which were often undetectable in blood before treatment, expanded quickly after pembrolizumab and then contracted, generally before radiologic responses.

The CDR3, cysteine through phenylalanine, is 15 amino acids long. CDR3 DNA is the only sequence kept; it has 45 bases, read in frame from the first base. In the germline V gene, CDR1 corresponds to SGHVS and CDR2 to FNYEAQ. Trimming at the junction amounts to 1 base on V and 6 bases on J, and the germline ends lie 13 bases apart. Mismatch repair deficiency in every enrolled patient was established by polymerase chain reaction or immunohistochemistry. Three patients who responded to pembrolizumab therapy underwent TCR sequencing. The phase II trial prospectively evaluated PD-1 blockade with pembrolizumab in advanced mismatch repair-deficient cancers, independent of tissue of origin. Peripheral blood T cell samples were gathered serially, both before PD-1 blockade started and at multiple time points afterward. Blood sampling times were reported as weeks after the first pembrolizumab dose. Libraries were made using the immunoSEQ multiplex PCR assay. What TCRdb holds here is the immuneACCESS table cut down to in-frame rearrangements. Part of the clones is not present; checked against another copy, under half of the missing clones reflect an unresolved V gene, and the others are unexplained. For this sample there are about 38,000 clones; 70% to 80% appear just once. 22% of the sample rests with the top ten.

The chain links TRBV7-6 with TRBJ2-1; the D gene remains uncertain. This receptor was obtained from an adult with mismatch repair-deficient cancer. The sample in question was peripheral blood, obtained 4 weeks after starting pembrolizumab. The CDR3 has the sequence CASSLERWLGNEQFF. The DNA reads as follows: TGTGCCAGCAGCTTAGAGCGCTGGCTAGGCAATGAGCAGTTCTTC.